One TCR beta chain is described in this entry. The data were taken from a study of blood T cell repertoires in COVID-19. The CDR3 runs 15 residues. Germline-derived CDR1 and CDR2 are SGHTA and FQGTGA. V lost 1 base and J 4 bases, leaving 13 bases between the germline ends. Authors' methods: Reference gene primer amplification gave nucleated cell count estimates. Profiled with immunoSEQ multiplex PCR; TCRdb holds only in-frame clones, not every one. V and J calls and clone size are those listed in that table; D and trimming were worked out from the DNA. The sample holds fewer than 300,000 clones, approximately 90% seen once.

The rearrangement joins TRBV7-3 to TRBJ1-2, with D hard to call. Sequenced sample: peripheral blood. This TCR came from a woman in her twenties or thirties with COVID-19, enrolled during active disease. CDR3 amino acids: CASSLNPGSSYGYTF. CDR3 nucleotide sequence: TGTGCCAGCAGCTTAAATCCAGGCAGCTCCTATGGCTACACCTTC. Supplemented by reference TRBV7-3 and TRBJ1-2, the full variable domain reads GAGVSQTPSNKVTEKGKYVELRCDPISGHTALYWYRQSLGQGPEFLIYFQGTGAADDSGLPNDRFFAVRPEGSVSTLKIQRTERGDSAVYLCASSLNPGSSYGYTFGSGTRLTVV.